This TCR beta chain was observed in a study of control samples from healthy donors and cancer patients. Clones were sequenced by immunoSEQ multiplex PCR, and TCRdb holds only the in-frame ones, with some missing. The data hold about 82,000 clones, with approximately 87% observed a single time. V was clipped by 1 base and J by 9 bases; unmatched bases: 5. Germline V gene data show CDR1 as SGHTA and CDR2 as FQGTGA. This CDR3 comprises 14 residues. The sequence was collected from a man aged 45-65 years in good health. Material for sequencing was blood. The chain links TRBV7-3 to TRBJ2-1; TRBD1 matches 8 bases. Here the CDR3 DNA reads TGTGCCAGCAGCTTAATAGCCGACAGGGGTGAGCAGTTCTTC. This codes for CASSLIADRGEQFF.